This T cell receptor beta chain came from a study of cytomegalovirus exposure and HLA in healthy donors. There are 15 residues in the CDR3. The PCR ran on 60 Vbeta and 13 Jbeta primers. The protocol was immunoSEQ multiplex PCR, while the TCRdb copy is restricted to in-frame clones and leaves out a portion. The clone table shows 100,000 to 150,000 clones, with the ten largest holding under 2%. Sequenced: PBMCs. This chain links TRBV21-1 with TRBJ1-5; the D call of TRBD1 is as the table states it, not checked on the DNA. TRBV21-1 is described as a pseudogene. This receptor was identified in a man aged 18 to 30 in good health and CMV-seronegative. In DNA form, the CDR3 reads TGTGCCCCCGGGACACCCCTGAGTTTTCGTCAGCCCCAGCATTTT. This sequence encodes CAPGTPLSFRQPQHF.